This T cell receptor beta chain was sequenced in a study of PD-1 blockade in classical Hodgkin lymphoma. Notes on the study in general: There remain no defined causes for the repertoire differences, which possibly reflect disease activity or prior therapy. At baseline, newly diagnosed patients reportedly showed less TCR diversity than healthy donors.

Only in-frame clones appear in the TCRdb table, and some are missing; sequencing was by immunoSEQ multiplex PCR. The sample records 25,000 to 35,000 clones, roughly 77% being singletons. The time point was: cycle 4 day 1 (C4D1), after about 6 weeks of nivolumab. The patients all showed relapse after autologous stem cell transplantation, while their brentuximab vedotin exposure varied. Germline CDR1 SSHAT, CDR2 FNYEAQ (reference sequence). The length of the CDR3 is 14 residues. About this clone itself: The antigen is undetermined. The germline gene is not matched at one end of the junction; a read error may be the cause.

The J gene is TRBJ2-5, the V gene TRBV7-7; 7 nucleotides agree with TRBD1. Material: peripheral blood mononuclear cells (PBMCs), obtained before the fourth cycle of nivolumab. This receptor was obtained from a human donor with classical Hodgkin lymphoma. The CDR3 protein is CASSLGRQGGTQYF. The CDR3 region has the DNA TGTGCTAGCAGCTTAGGACGACAGGGTGGGACCCAGTACTTC.